This T cell receptor (beta chain) is from a study of radiation and T cells in renal cell carcinoma. Overall study: Nephrectomy followed 15 Gy stereotactic body radiation by 4 weeks. Study-level points and caveats: Baseline intratumoral clonotype presence is unknown without pretreatment biopsies. In blood, top tumor clones expanded by 2 weeks, shrinking by 4.

The time point is: baseline pretreatment blood. As for treatment: 15 Gy SBRT to primary tumor, nephrectomy 4 weeks later. Blood was sampled at baseline, 2 weeks and 4 weeks after SBRT. TCRdb's table, derived via immunoSEQ multiplex PCR, lists solely in-frame clones and lacks some. The sample lists 100,000 to 150,000 clones; roughly 80% were seen once. There are a few counts of this clone. Its antigen remains unidentified. The CDR3 contains 14 residues. The V gene's germline CDR1 is MNHEY and CDR2 SVGAGI. The germline V and J ends were trimmed by 8 bases and 7 bases, with 20 bases remaining between them.

The chain couples TRBV6-5 to TRBJ1-2, with D perhaps TRBD1 (5 bases). Sequenced here: blood, sampled from a patient whose treatment included radiotherapy and nephrectomy. The clonotype originates from a woman aged 60-75 years with renal cell carcinoma. This CDR3 is CASGRTTDSTGYTF. The CDR3 nucleotides read TGTGCCAGCGGACGGACGACAGACTCTACTGGCTACACCTTC.